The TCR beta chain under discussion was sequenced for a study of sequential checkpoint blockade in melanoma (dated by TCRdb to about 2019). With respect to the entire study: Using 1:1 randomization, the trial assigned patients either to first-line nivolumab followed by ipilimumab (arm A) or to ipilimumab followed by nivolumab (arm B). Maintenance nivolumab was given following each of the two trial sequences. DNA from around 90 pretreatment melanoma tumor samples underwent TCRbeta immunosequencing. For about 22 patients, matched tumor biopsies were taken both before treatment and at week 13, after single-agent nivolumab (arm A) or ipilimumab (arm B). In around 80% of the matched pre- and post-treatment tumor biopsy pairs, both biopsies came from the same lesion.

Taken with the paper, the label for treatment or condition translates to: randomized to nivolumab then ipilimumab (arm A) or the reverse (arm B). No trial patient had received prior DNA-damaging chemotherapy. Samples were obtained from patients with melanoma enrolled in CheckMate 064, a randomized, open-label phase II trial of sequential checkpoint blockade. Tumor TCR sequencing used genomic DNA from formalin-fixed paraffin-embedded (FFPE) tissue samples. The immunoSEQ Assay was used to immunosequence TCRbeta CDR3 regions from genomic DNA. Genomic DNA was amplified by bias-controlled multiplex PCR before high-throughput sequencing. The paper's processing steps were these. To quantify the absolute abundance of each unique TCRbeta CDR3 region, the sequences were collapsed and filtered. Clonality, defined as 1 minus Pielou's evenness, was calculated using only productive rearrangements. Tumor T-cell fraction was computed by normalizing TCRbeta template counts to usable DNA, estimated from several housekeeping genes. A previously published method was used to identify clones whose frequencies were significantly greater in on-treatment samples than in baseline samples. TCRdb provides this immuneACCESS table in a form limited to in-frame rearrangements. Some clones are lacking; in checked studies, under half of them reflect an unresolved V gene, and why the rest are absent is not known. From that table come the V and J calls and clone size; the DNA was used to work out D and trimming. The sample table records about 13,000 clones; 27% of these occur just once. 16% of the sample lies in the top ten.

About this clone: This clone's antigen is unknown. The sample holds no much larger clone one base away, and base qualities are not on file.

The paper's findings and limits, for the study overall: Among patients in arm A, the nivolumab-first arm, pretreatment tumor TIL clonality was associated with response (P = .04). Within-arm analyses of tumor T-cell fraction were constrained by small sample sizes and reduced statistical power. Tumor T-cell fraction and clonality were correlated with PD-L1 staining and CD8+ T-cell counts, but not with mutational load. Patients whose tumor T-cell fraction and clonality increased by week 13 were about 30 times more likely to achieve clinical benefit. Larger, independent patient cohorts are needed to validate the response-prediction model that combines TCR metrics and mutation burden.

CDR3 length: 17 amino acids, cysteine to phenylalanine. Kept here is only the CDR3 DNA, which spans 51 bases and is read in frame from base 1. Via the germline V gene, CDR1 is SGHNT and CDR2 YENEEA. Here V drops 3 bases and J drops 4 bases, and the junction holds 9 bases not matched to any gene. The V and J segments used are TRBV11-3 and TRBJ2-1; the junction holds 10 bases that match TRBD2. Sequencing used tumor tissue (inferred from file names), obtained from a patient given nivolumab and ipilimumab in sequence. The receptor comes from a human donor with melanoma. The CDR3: CASSLAALAGGYNEQFF. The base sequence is TGTGCCAGCAGCTTGGCTGCCTTAGCGGGAGGTTACAATGAGCAGTTCTTC.